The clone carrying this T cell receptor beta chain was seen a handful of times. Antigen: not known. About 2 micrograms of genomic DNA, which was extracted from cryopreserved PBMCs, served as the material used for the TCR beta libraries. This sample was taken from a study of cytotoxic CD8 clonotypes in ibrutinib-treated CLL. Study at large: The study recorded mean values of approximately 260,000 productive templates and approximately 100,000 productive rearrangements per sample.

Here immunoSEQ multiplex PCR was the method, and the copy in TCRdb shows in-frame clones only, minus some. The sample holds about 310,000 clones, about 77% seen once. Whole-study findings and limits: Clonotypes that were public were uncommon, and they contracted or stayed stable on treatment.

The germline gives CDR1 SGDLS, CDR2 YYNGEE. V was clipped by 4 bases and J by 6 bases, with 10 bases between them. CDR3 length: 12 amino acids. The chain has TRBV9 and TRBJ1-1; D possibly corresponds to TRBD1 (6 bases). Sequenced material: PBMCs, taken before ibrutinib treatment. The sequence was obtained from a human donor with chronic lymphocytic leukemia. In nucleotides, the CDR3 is TGTGCCAGCAGCCTCCAGGGGCCTGAAGCTTTCTTT. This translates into CASSLQGPEAFF.